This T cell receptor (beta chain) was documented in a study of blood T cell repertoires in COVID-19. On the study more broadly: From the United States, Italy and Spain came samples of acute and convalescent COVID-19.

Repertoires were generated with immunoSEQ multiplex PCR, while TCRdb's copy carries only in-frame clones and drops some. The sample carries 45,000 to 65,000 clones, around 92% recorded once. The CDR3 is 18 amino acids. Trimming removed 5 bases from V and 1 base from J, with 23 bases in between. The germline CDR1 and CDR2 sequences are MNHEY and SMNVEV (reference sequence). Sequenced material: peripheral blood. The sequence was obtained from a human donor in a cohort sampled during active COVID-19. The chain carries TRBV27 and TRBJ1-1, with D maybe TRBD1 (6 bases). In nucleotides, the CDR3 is TGTGCCAGCAGTGGGGGCCAGTGGGCGGCCGGCGCGAACACTGAAGCTTTCTTT. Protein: CASSGGQWAAGANTEAFF.